This is a list of T cell receptor beta chains from one sample in a study of CXCR3-negative and CXCR3-positive naive CD8 T cells. TCRdb reprocessed the 5' RACE reads and stores each CDR3 protein as one record, lacking DNA. This sample's table has 45,000 or so distinct CDR3 sequences. Material: naive CXCR3- CD8+ T cells from blood. The origin of the receptors is a human donor in good health. Some clones in this sample may be carry-over from other donors' samples. Both conserved end residues are part of each CDR3. Part of the rows lack a size; the others show once, few, many or a class for expanded clones.

TRBJ1-5	NA	TRBV7-9	12	CASAVDHRPQHF
TRBJ2-2	medium-sized	TRBV10-1	15	CANARGLRNTGELFF
TRBJ2-7	NA	TRBV7-9	15	CASSPWTGRSYEQYF
TRBJ2-2	NA	TRBV7-9	16	CASSLVRYNNTGELFF
TRBJ1-1	NA	TRBV20-1	12	CSVRILDTEAFF
TRBJ2-1	NA	TRBV29-1	14	CSVMGTKTYNEQFF
TRBJ2-5	NA	TRBV7-8	14	CASSLVGGGETQYF
TRBJ2-1	NA	TRBV6-4	15	CASSVLAEGGNEQFF
TRBJ2-7	NA	TRBV29-1	11	CSVRQTYEQYF
TRBJ2-5	NA	TRBV12-3/TRBV12-4	14	CASSSGQGQETQYF
TRBJ2-3	NA	TRBV7-9	14	CASSRTGGADTQYF
TRBJ2-5	NA	TRBV4-3	17	CASSQDSGGRPQETQYF